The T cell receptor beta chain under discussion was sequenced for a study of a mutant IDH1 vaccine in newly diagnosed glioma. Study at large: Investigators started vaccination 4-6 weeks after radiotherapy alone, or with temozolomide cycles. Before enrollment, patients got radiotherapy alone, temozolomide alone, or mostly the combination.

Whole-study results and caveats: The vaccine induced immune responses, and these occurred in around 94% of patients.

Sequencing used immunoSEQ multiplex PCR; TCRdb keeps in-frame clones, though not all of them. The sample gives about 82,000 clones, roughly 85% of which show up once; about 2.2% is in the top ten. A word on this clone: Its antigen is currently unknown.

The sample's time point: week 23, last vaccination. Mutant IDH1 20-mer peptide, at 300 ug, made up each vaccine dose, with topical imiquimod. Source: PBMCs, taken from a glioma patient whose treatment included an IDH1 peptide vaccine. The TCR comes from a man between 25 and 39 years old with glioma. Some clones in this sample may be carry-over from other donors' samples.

This chain's CDR3 is CASSPQRQGLEGYTF. As DNA, the CDR3 is TGTGCCAGCAGCCCGCAACGACAGGGGCTGGAGGGCTACACCTTC. The V call is TRBV4-2, the J call TRBJ1-2; the match to TRBD1 covers 8 bases. The trim removed 4 bases at V and 8 bases at J, leaving 12 bases unmatched. The CDR3 extends over 15 amino acids. Germline V CDR1 and CDR2: LGHNA, YNFKEQ.